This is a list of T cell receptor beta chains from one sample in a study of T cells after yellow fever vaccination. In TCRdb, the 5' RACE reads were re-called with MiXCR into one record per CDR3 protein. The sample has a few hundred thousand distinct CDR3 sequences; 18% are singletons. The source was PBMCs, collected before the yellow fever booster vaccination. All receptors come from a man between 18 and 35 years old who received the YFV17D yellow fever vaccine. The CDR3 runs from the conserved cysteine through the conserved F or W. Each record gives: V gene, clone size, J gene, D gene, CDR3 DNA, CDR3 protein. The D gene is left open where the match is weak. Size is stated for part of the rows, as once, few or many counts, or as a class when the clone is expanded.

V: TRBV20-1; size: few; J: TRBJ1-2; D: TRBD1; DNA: TGCAGTGCTAGGGTCAGGACAGGGACCTATGGCTACACCTTC; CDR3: CSARVRTGTYGYTF
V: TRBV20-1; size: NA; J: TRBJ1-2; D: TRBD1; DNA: TGCAGTGCTAGTCGGGCAGGGGGCTCTAATAACTATGGCTACACCTTC; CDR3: CSASRAGGSNNYGYTF
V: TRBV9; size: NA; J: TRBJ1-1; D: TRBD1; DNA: TGTGCCAGCAGCGGCCAGACAGGGGTGAACACTGAAGCTTTCTTT; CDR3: CASSGQTGVNTEAFF
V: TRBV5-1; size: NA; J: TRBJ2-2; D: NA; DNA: TGCGCCAGCAGCCTGGGAGGAAACAGGTTGGCCGGGGAGCTGTTTTTT; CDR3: CASSLGGNRLAGELFF
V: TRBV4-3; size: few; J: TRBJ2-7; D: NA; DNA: TGCGCCAGCAGCCAAGATACTAGGGGAGGCTACGAGCAGTACTTC; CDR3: CASSQDTRGGYEQYF
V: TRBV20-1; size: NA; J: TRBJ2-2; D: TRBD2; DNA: TGCAGTGGACTAGCGGGGACCGGGGAGCTGTTTTTT; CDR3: CSGLAGTGELFF
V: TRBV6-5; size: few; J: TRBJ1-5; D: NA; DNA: TGTGCCAGCAGTTACTCGATACCAGGGTCGGATAGCAATCAGCCCCAGCATTTT; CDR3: CASSYSIPGSDSNQPQHF
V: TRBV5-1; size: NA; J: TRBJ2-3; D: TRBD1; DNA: TGCGCCAGCAGCTCTCAGGGGGCATCCACAGATACGCAGTATTTT; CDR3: CASSSQGASTDTQYF
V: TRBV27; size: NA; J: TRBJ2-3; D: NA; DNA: TGTGCCTGTGGGGGACCGGTCACAGATACGCAGTATTTT; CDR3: CACGGPVTDTQYF
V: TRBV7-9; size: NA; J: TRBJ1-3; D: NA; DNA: TGTGCCAGCAGCTTATCCCCGCTAAACACCATATATTTT; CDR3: CASSLSPLNTIYF
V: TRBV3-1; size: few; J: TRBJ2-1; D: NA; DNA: TGTGCCAGCAGCCATAGGGATCGGAGTGAGCAGTTCTTC; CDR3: CASSHRDRSEQFF
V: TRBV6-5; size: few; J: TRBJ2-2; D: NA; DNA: TGTGCCAGCCGGCTACAGGCCACGAACACCGGGGAGCTGTTTTTT; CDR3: CASRLQATNTGELFF
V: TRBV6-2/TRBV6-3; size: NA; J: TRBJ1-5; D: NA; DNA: TGTGCCAGCCGACCCAGGCGGGTGGAACAGCCCCAGCATTTT; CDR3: CASRPRRVEQPQHF
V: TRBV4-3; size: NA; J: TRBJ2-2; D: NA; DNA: TGCGCCAGCAGCCAAGTAAGGGACGGGGAGCTGTTTTTT; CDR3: CASSQVRDGELFF
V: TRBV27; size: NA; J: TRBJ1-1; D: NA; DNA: TGTGCCAGCAGTCCGATCCCGCGGACTGAAGCTTTCTTT; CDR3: CASSPIPRTEAFF
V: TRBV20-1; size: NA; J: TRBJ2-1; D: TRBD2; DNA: TGCAGTGCTGCAACCGGGACTACAGTGAATGAGCAGTTCTTC; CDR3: CSAATGTTVNEQFF
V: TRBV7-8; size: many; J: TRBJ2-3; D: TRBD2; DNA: TGTGCCAGCAGCTTAGCGCTAGGGACTAGCGGGGGCCCATTAGCAGATACGCAGTATTTT; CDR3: CASSLALGTSGGPLADTQYF